These 22 T cell receptor beta chains were sequenced from one sample in a study of OX40 agonist ivuxolimab in advanced cancers. Measured with immunoSEQ multiplex PCR; TCRdb has only the in-frame clones, and not every one. Counted here are 77,000 or so clones, about 90% occurring once; the ten biggest clones make up approximately 10%. This specimen was CD4+ or CD8+ T cells sorted from blood, taken in a trial of the OX40 agonist ivuxolimab. The receptors were gathered from an adult with an advanced solid tumor such as melanoma, head and neck, liver or kidney cancer.

V is TRBV27 and J is TRBJ2-3; D gene ambiguous. This CDR3 comprises 14 residues. V lost 5 bases and J 4 bases, leaving 13 bases between the germline ends. Germline V gene lookup returns CDR1 MNHEY and CDR2 SMNVEV (reference sequence). CDR3 sequence reads: CASSLKVRPDTQYF. The DNA of the CDR3 is TGTGCCAGCAGTCTAAAGGTTCGGCCAGATACGCAGTATTTT.

This clone was seen only once. The V and J genes are TRBV2 and TRBJ2-2; 12 bases agree with TRBD1. The CDR3 has 18 residues. Germline V gives CDR1 SNHLY, CDR2 FYNNEI. With 10 bases clipped from V and 4 bases from J, the junction kept 16 bases outside the gene matches. This CDR3 is CAIPVGDRGLMVTGELFF. The CDR3 nucleotides are TGTGCCATCCCGGTGGGGGACAGGGGGCTAATGGTCACCGGGGAGCTGTTTTTT.

With respect to this clone: Other DNA sequences of this sample code for an identical CDR3. The CDR3 loop reads CASSLGDRGRYEQYF. CDR3 DNA sequence: TGTGCCAGCAGCCTAGGAGACAGGGGTCGGTACGAGCAGTACTTC. The chain has TRBV7-9 and TRBJ2-7; 8 positions match TRBD1. Trimming cost V 5 bases and J 4 bases; bases outside gene matches: 10. This CDR3 is 15 amino acids long. Germline CDR1 SEHNR, CDR2 FQNEAQ (reference sequence).

This rearrangement joins TRBV5-6 to TRBJ1-4; 9 bases match TRBD1. V trimming: 2 bases; J trimming: 6 bases; junction bases outside the gene matches: 8. The CDR3 is made up of 16 amino acids. The germline CDR1 and CDR2 sequences are SGHDT and YYEEEE. CDR3 bases: TGTGCCAGCAGCTTCATGCCGGGACAGGGTTATGAAAAACTGTTTTTT. Translating it yields CASSFMPGQGYEKLFF. Variable domain in full (rest from reference TRBV5-6 and TRBJ1-4): DAGVTQSPTHLIKTRGQQVTLRCSPKSGHDTVSWYQQALGQGPQFIFQYYEEEERQRGNFPDRFSGHQFPNYSSELNVNALLLGDSALYLCASSFMPGQGYEKLFFGSGTQLSVL.

The chain joins TRBV7-9 to TRBJ2-3; D uncertain. Germline loops: CDR1 SEHNR, CDR2 FQNEAQ (reference sequence). CDR3 length: 13 amino acids. Between the trimmed V and J ends, which lost 1 base and 4 bases, there was a span of 6 bases. The CDR3 loop is CASSLGSPDTQYF. CDR3 sequence (DNA): TGTGCCAGCAGCTTAGGGTCACCAGATACGCAGTATTTT.

The chain carries TRBV7-2 and TRBJ2-7; perhaps TRBD1 as D (6 bases). Deletions cut 4 bases from V and 6 bases from J, with 16 bases between. This CDR3 spans 14 amino acids. Germline CDR1 reads SGHTA; CDR2 reads FQGNSA. The chain's CDR3 is CASSSQGKQSEQYF. CDR3 in DNA: TGTGCCAGCAGCTCTCAGGGGAAGCAATCCGAGCAGTACTTC.

V and J are TRBV10-3 and TRBJ1-5; no clear D gene. In germline, CDR1 is ENHRY, CDR2 SYGVKD. The CDR3 has 14 residues. V lost 3 bases to trimming and J lost 4 bases, with 10 bases between them. The CDR3 region has the DNA TGTGCCATCAGTGACAGTAAGATTAATCAGCCCCAGCATTTT. It is translated as CAISDSKINQPQHF.

The rearrangement joins TRBV19 to TRBJ1-2; D not certain. The V gene lost 0 bases and the J gene lost 3 bases, with 11 bases spanning the gap. Germline CDR1 LNHDA, CDR2 SQIVND (reference sequence). This CDR3 contains 15 residues. CDR3 nucleotides: TGTGCCAGTAGTATAGATCGGGAGGGAGACTATGGCTACACCTTC. This sequence encodes CASSIDREGDYGYTF.

The chain combines TRBV7-2 with TRBJ2-5; D is unresolved. Germline CDR1 SGHTA, CDR2 FQGNSA. V lost 6 bases and J lost 2, with 16 bases in between. This CDR3 region has 15 residues. CDR3 DNA sequence: TGTGCCAGCAGTTTAACGTCTGGAAGGCAAGAGACCCAGTACTTC. The encoded protein is CASSLTSGRQETQYF.

The gene calls are TRBV11-2 and TRBJ1-1; D is ambiguous. Looked up from germline, CDR1 is SGHAT and CDR2 is FQNNGV. The CDR3 runs 12 residues. V was pared by 6 bases and J by 1 base, with 6 bases between. The CDR3 is CASRNSNTEAFF. CDR3 in DNA: TGTGCCAGCAGGAACTCGAACACTGAAGCTTTCTTT.

This chain connects TRBV6-5 to TRBJ1-5; maybe TRBD1 (6 bases). Germline V gives CDR1 MNHEY, CDR2 SVGAGI. The CDR3 is 15 amino acids. The V end lost 7 bases, the J end lost 0 bases, and 13 bases lay between the germline ends. The CDR3 sequence is CASKPTGNSNQPQHF. The CDR3 nucleotides read TGTGCCAGCAAACCCACAGGGAATAGCAATCAGCCCCAGCATTTT.

This chain joins TRBV4-3 and TRBJ2-5, with a possible D match to TRBD1 (6 bases). With the DNA end fitting TRBJ2-7 better, the J assignment may be wrong. The CDR3 spans 15 residues. The germline CDR1 and CDR2 sequences are LGHNA and YSLEER. The CDR3 nucleotides are TGCGCCAGCAGCCAAGATGGTTGGGGGCGGTCCGAGCAGTACTTC. Amino acid sequence: CASSQDGWGRSEQYF.

The rearrangement joins TRBV7-9 to TRBJ1-4; 7 bases map to TRBD1. The CDR3 covers 14 residues. J gave up 8 bases and V 5 bases, and 8 bases lay outside the gene matches. Germline loops: CDR1 SEHNR, CDR2 FQNEAQ (reference sequence). The CDR3 loop is CASSLGTVEEKLFF. CDR3 in DNA: TGTGCCAGCAGCCTGGGGACAGTTGAAGAAAAACTGTTTTTT.

The chain links TRBV5-6 to TRBJ2-5, with unresolved D. This CDR3 comprises 12 residues. Germline V gives CDR1 SGHDT, CDR2 YYEEEE. V dropped 1 base and J dropped 5 bases, with 6 bases sitting between them. The CDR3: CASSLSGETQYF. The DNA of the CDR3 is TGTGCCAGCAGCTTGAGTGGGGAGACCCAGTACTTC.

V is TRBV9 and J is TRBJ1-4, with 8 bases aligning to TRBD1. CDR1 and CDR2 (germline): SGDLS, YYNGEE. The CDR3 is made up of 13 amino acids. V trimming: 10 bases; J trimming: 8 bases; junction bases outside the gene matches: 10. As DNA, the CDR3 is TGTGCCTCCTCCGGGACAGGAGCCGAAAAACTGTTTTTT. Translating it yields CASSGTGAEKLFF.

This chain links TRBV6-1 with TRBJ1-2; TRBD1 is a possible D gene (6 bases). The V end lost 5 bases, the J end lost 6 bases, and 10 bases lay between the germline ends. Germline V gene data show CDR1 as MNHNS and CDR2 as SASEGT. The CDR3 runs to 12 residues. The CDR3 spells CASSTYRDGYTF. The CDR3 coding sequence is TGTGCCAGCAGTACCTACAGGGATGGCTACACCTTC.

The chain recombines TRBV11-2 with TRBJ2-3, with 9 nucleotides matching TRBD2. CDR1 SGHAT and CDR2 FQNNGV come from the germline V gene. The CDR3 spans 14 residues. J was trimmed by 4 bases and V by 3 bases; bases with no gene match: 2. The CDR3 DNA sequence: TGTGCCAGCAGCTTCGGCGGGGGGGCAGATACGCAGTATTTT. Translation gives CASSFGGGADTQYF.

This chain uses TRBV12-5 with TRBJ1-5, with TRBD1 matching 8 bases. Trimming removed 9 bases from V and 4 bases from J; junction bases left unmatched: 2. Germline loops: CDR1 LGHNT, CDR2 FRNRAP. The length of the CDR3 is 12 residues. The DNA of the CDR3 is TGTGCTAGGGGGACAGGAAATCAGCCCCAGCATTTT. Protein: CARGTGNQPQHF. Full variable domain (outside the CDR3, taken from reference TRBV12-5 and TRBJ1-5): DARVTQTPRHKVTEMGQEVTMRCQPILGHNTVFWYRQTMMQGLELLAYFRNRAPLDDSGMPKDRFSAEMPDATLATLKIQPSEPRDSAVYFCARGTGNQPQHFGDGTRLSIL.

The rearrangement uses TRBV5-4 and TRBJ2-7, with D maybe TRBD2 (7 bases). The germline gives CDR1 SGHNT, CDR2 YYREEE (reference sequence). Trimming stripped 3 bases from V and 3 bases from J, with 19 bases between. The CDR3 runs 16 residues. CDR3 coding DNA: TGTGCCAGCAGCTCCAGGGAGGGGGGGTTCATCTACGAGCAGTACTTC. Its protein is CASSSREGGFIYEQYF.

This clone has a single count. This rearrangement joins TRBV5-1 to TRBJ1-1, with D possibly TRBD1 on 5 matching bases. CDR3 size: 14 residues. Germline CDR1 and CDR2: SGHRS and YFSETQ. Trimming took off 4 bases at V and 3 bases at J, with 13 bases between the two ends. The CDR3 spells CASSAGPEHTEAFF. CDR3 DNA: TGCGCCAGCAGCGCGGGACCGGAACACACTGAAGCTTTCTTT. Supplemented by reference TRBV5-1 and TRBJ1-1, the full variable domain reads KAGVTQTPRYLIKTRGQQVTLSCSPISGHRSVSWYQQTPGQGLQFLFEYFSETQRNKGNFPGRFSGRQFSNSRSEMNVSTLELGDSALYLCASSAGPEHTEAFFGQGTRLTVV.

In this sample, this clone turned up many times. V gene TRBV4-1 combines with J gene TRBJ1-4; D gene ambiguous. The CDR3 totals 16 residues. The germline V gene has CDR1 MGHRA and CDR2 YSYEKL. V dropped 4 bases and J dropped 5 bases, with 17 bases sitting between them. CDR3 sequence: CASSPYETDMNEKLFF. The CDR3 region has the DNA TGCGCCAGCAGCCCTTATGAAACTGACATGAATGAAAAACTGTTTTTT.

The V call is TRBV11-2, the J call TRBJ2-1, with TRBD2 matching 9 bases. This CDR3 region has 16 residues. CDR1 and CDR2 (germline): SGHAT, FQNNGV. Germline trimming cut 1 base from V and 8 bases from J; bases unmatched to any gene: 9. CDR3 sequence (DNA): TGTGCCAGCAGCTTAGGCGGGGGGGCGGTCGTTTATGAGCAGTTCTTC. This encodes CASSLGGGAVVYEQFF.